This paragraph reports one TCR beta chain. This specimen belongs to a study of radiation and T cells in renal cell carcinoma. Here immunoSEQ multiplex PCR was the method, and the copy in TCRdb shows in-frame clones only, minus some. The sample includes 90,000 to 100,000 clones, approximately 80% seen only once; the top ten take 6% to 9%. Documented time point: blood 4 weeks post-SBRT, at nephrectomy. Specified treatment: 15 Gy SBRT to primary tumor, nephrectomy 4 weeks later. Radiation-treated patients gave blood at baseline, week 2 and week 4. Clear cell pathology was present in this patient's renal cell carcinoma. V was clipped by 3 bases and J by 2 bases, with 7 bases between them. Germline V gives CDR1 SGHAT, CDR2 FQNNGV. The CDR3 loop spans 13 amino acids.

The sequence was collected from a man aged 55 to 70 with renal cell carcinoma. The V gene is TRBV11-2, the J gene TRBJ2-5; no clear D. This material consisted of blood, taken from a patient whose treatment included radiotherapy and nephrectomy. The CDR3: CASSFWGQETQYF. DNA for the CDR3: TGTGCCAGCAGCTTCTGGGGTCAAGAGACCCAGTACTTC. Based on the CDR3 plus reference TRBV11-2 and TRBJ2-5, the full variable domain is EAGVAQSPRYKIIEKRQSVAFWCNPISGHATLYWYQQILGQGPKLLIQFQNNGVVDDSQLPKDRFSAERLKGVDSTLKIQPAKLEDSAVYLCASSFWGQETQYFGPGTRLLVL.